One and the same sample provided the 19 T cell receptor beta chains below, sequenced in a study of CD8 T cells in ankylosing spondylitis. Study conclusions and caveats: Blood from ankylosing spondylitis patients appeared to carry a characteristic roughly 8-variant TCR beta motif.

These receptors are not linked to any known antigen. Using its own MiXCR run on the 5' RACE reads, TCRdb lists one record per CDR3 protein. The repertoire holds about 800,000 distinct CDR3 sequences, with approximately 12% as singletons. The sample taken for sequencing was blood, either unsorted or a sorted T cell fraction (not recorded which). These receptors were obtained from a male donor with ankylosing spondylitis.

This clonotype has only a few counts. This rearrangement joins TRBV5-5 to TRBJ2-2, with D possibly being TRBD1 (6 bases). The V gene lost 4 bases and the J gene lost 6 bases, with 13 bases spanning the gap. The CDR3 covers 14 residues. CDR1 is SGHKS and CDR2 is YYEKEE in the germline V gene (reference sequence). The CDR3 sequence is CASSRDQGSGELFF. The DNA of the CDR3 is TGTGCCAGCAGCCGAGATCAGGGGTCCGGGGAGCTGTTTTTT.

The chain links TRBV6-5 to TRBJ2-3; D remains unclear. Germline lookup yields CDR1 MNHEY and CDR2 SVGAGI. The V and J ends lost 2 bases and 8 bases respectively, with 11 bases between them. CDR3 size: 13 residues. CDR3: CASSYVRWGTQYF. The DNA for the CDR3 is TGTGCCAGCAGTTACGTAAGGTGGGGTACGCAGTATTTT.

V usage is TRBV5-1 and J usage is TRBJ2-7; tentative D call: TRBD2 (6 bases). V shed 3 bases and J shed 4 bases, with 14 bases lying between them. The germline V gene encodes CDR1 SGHRS and CDR2 YFSETQ. There are 14 residues in the CDR3. This chain's CDR3 is CASSSGLDPYEQYF. For the CDR3, the DNA is TGCGCCAGCAGCTCGGGACTCGACCCTTACGAGCAGTACTTC.

The V and J genes are TRBV5-1 and TRBJ2-7, with a possible D match to TRBD2 (7 bases). Trimming shortened V by 0 bases and J by 2 bases, and 15 bases separated the two germline ends. Germline V gene lookup returns CDR1 SGHRS and CDR2 YFSETQ. The CDR3 runs 16 residues. CDR3 protein: CASSLEGGISTYEQYF. CDR3 nucleotide sequence: TGCGCCAGCAGCTTGGAGGGGGGGATTTCCACCTACGAGCAGTACTTC. The full variable domain, completed using reference TRBV5-1 and TRBJ2-7, is KAGVTQTPRYLIKTRGQQVTLSCSPISGHRSVSWYQQTPGQGLQFLFEYFSETQRNKGNFPGRFSGRQFSNSRSEMNVSTLELGDSALYLCASSLEGGISTYEQYFGPGTRLTVT.

This chain links TRBV28 with TRBJ2-3; D gene uncertain. The CDR3 is 13 amino acids. The germline V and J ends were trimmed by 2 bases and 8 bases, with 11 bases remaining between them. Germline V gives CDR1 MDHEN, CDR2 SYDVKM. Here the CDR3 reads CASSLTASSTQYF. The DNA for the CDR3 is TGTGCCAGCAGTTTAACAGCCAGTAGTACGCAGTATTTT.

The J gene is TRBJ2-3, the V gene TRBV28; 9 positions agree with TRBD2. The CDR3 runs to 17 residues. Trimming at V came to 8 bases and at J to 4 bases, leaving 16 bases not matched to a gene. Germline CDR1 and CDR2: MDHEN and SYDVKM. The CDR3 reads CASHRRLQGLAADTQYF. The CDR3, as DNA: TGTGCCAGCCACAGACGGTTGCAGGGACTAGCCGCAGATACGCAGTATTTT.

The chain combines TRBV11-2 with TRBJ2-1, with 7 bases lining up with TRBD2. CDR3 length: 14 amino acids. Germline CDR1 and CDR2: SGHAT and FQNNGV. The V and J ends lost 6 bases and 7 bases, in that order; junction bases with no gene match: 9. The CDR3 loop reads CASRLMGRENEQFF. The DNA for the CDR3 is TGTGCCAGCAGATTGATGGGGAGGGAAAATGAGCAGTTCTTC. Together with reference TRBV11-2 and TRBJ2-1, the CDR3 gives the full variable domain: EAGVAQSPRYKIIEKRQSVAFWCNPISGHATLYWYQQILGQGPKLLIQFQNNGVVDDSQLPKDRFSAERLKGVDSTLKIQPAKLEDSAVYLCASRLMGRENEQFFGPGTRLTVL.

This chain joins TRBV20-1 and TRBJ1-5, with 7 positions matching TRBD1. V lost 1 base, J lost 0 bases, and 3 bases stayed unmatched. This CDR3 region has 15 residues. Per the germline V gene, CDR1 is DFQATT and CDR2 is SNEGSKA (reference sequence). The CDR3 nucleotides read TGCAGTGCTAGAGCGGGACAGCATAGCAATCAGCCCCAGCATTTT. Its translation is CSARAGQHSNQPQHF.

V usage is TRBV2 and J usage is TRBJ2-4; 11 nucleotides align to TRBD1. The junction had 7 bases not matched to a gene; V was cut back by 6 bases and J by 9 bases. Germline V gives CDR1 SNHLY, CDR2 FYNNEI. This CDR3 spans 14 amino acids. Here the CDR3 reads CASRVGTGGGIQYF. CDR3 in DNA: TGTGCCAGCAGAGTCGGGACAGGGGGTGGCATTCAGTACTTC.

V usage is TRBV7-2 and J usage is TRBJ1-4; TRBD1 matches 10 bases. CDR1 SGHTA and CDR2 FQGNSA come from the germline V gene. The CDR3 extends over 16 amino acids. The junction had 6 bases not matched to a gene; V was cut back by 5 bases and J by 3 bases. The CDR3 is CASSRDRGPSNEKLFF. The CDR3 bases are TGTGCCAGCAGCCGTGACAGGGGGCCGTCTAATGAAAAACTGTTTTTT.

The sample holds many counts of this clonotype. The V gene is TRBV6-1, the J gene TRBJ2-7; possible D gene TRBD1, 6 bases. The V end was cut by 7 bases, the J end by 0 bases, with 13 bases between. The germline V gene encodes CDR1 MNHNS and CDR2 SASEGT. The CDR3 runs to 14 residues. Here the CDR3 DNA reads TGTGCCAGCACTAGGACAGTGAGCTCCTACGAGCAGTACTTC. Encoded protein: CASTRTVSSYEQYF.

Ten or more counts support this clonotype. The chain joins TRBV29-1 to TRBJ1-4, with D unresolved. Germline CDR1 is SQVTM and CDR2 is ANQGSEA. The CDR3 length is 13 residues. Trimming cost V 6 bases and J 8 bases, with 16 bases left between them. In nucleotides, the CDR3 is TGCAGCGTCGAACAGTTACTAGGGGAAAAACTGTTTTTT. As protein: CSVEQLLGEKLFF. Looking up the rest from reference TRBV29-1 and TRBJ1-4 gives the full variable domain: SAVISQKPSRDICQRGTSLTIQCQVDSQVTMMFWYRQQPGQSLTLIATANQGSEATYESGFVIDKFPISRPNLTFSTLTVSNMSPEDSSIYLCSVEQLLGEKLFFGSGTQLSVL.

The chain uses TRBV10-3 and TRBJ1-4; TRBD1 matches at 7 bases. CDR3 length equals 14 residues. The trim removed 6 bases at V and 8 bases at J, leaving 9 bases unmatched. Germline CDR1 reads ENHRY; CDR2 reads SYGVKD. CDR3 amino acids: CAIRKSGGSEKLFF. In nucleotides, the CDR3 is TGTGCCATCAGGAAATCAGGGGGATCGGAAAAACTGTTTTTT.

This chain uses TRBV6-2 or TRBV6-3 with TRBJ2-3; TRBD1 matches at 8 bases. Germline-derived CDR1 and CDR2 are MNHEY and SVGEGT. V lost 5 bases, J lost 8 bases, and 9 bases stayed unmatched. The CDR3 runs 14 residues. The CDR3 coding sequence is TGTGCCAGCAGTCCTGGGACAGGACGGGCTACGCAGTATTTT. This gives the protein CASSPGTGRATQYF.

Ten or more counts support this clonotype. The rearrangement uses TRBV7-2 and TRBJ2-7, with D perhaps matching TRBD1 (6 bases). The germline gives CDR1 SGHTA, CDR2 FQGNSA. V gave up 1 base and J gave up 1 base, with 14 bases separating them. The CDR3 is 16 amino acids. Here the CDR3 reads CASSLDDRFSSYEQYF. The CDR3 bases are TGTGCCAGCAGCTTAGACGACAGGTTCTCATCCTACGAGCAGTACTTC.

This chain connects TRBV20-1 to TRBJ2-1; D uncertain. The CDR3 is made up of 14 amino acids. Germline V gives CDR1 DFQATT, CDR2 SNEGSKA (reference sequence). V was shortened by 6 bases and J by 0 bases, with 12 bases between the two germline ends. DNA of the CDR3: TGCAGTGCCGCGGACGCCTACTCCTACAATGAGCAGTTCTTC. Protein sequence: CSAADAYSYNEQFF.

This clonotype was seen a handful of times. The chain is built from TRBV4-3 and TRBJ1-2; unclear D gene. The germline V gene encodes CDR1 LGHNA and CDR2 YSLEER. V lost 1 base and J lost 0, with 9 bases in between. CDR3 size: 15 residues. CDR3 bases: TGCGCCAGCAGCCAAGTTGTCGGTACTAACTATGGCTACACCTTC. Its translation is CASSQVVGTNYGYTF.

This clonotype was counted only a few times. The chain employs TRBV20-1 and TRBJ2-7; possibly TRBD2 for D (5 bases). Germline V CDR1 and CDR2: DFQATT, SNEGSKA (reference sequence). Trimming stripped 4 bases from V and 4 bases from J, with 8 bases between. The CDR3 sequence is 11 residues long. CDR3 sequence: CSATGFYEQYF. The CDR3 DNA is TGCAGTGCTACGGGGTTTTACGAGCAGTACTTC.

This clonotype was counted at least ten times. The V and J genes are TRBV5-1 and TRBJ2-3; D not resolved. The CDR3 loop spans 13 amino acids. Trimming left V 4 bases short and J 2 bases short, with 8 bases between. Per the germline V gene, CDR1 is SGHRS and CDR2 is YFSETQ. This chain's CDR3 is CASSLRPTDTQYF. As DNA, the CDR3 is TGCGCCAGCAGCCTCCGACCCACAGATACGCAGTATTTT.